This T cell receptor beta chain was recorded in a study of blood T cells in healthy people across ages. Every donor provided roughly 10 milliliters of peripheral blood. Each sample yielded at least 6 million isolated PBMCs. After removal of 5 bases from V and 9 bases from J, the junction contained 4 bases not matched to a gene. The germline V gene encodes CDR1 DFQATT and CDR2 SNEGSKA (reference sequence). The CDR3 contains 13 residues. Primed by a sample-barcoded 5' primer and a J-beta primer mix, a second PCR proceeded for roughly 7 to 11 cycles. Each CDR3 protein is one row after TCRdb ran MiXCR on the 5' RACE reads. Found here are around 1.1 million distinct CDR3 sequences, 30% to 40% of them singletons; the top ten hold around 12%.

This chain joins TRBV20-1 and TRBJ1-6; TRBD1 matches 10 bases. Sequencing used blood. This receptor was obtained from a man aged 18 to 30 in good health. DNA of the CDR3: TGCAGTGCTCCCGGACAGGGGGGTTCACCCCTCCACTTT. This codes for CSAPGQGGSPLHF.